The 14 T cell receptor beta chains reported below all come from one sample, sequenced in a study of spatial heterogeneity in lung cancer. TCRdb processed the 5' RACE reads anew with MiXCR; each CDR3 protein has one entry. The sample lists approximately 81,000 distinct CDR3 sequences, 10% to 15% occurring once. Time point described: sample taken at primary tumor resection. Whole RNA, isolated from tumor, nontumor lung or frozen PBMC, was sequenced without prior sorting. The input for sequencing was PBMCs, taken at surgery. The source is a male donor with early-stage non-small cell lung cancer.

V gene TRBV3-1 combines with J gene TRBJ2-3; D uncertain. The CDR3 spans 16 residues. Deletions cut 2 bases from V and 8 bases from J, with 20 bases between. Germline V lookup: CDR1 LGHDT, CDR2 YNNKEL (reference sequence). The CDR3 sequence: CASSQPSGAGWGTQYF. The CDR3, as DNA: TGTGCCAGCAGCCAACCGTCGGGCGCCGGTTGGGGTACGCAGTATTTT.

The V and J genes are TRBV30 and TRBJ2-1, with 8 bases aligning to TRBD2. Germline values: CDR1 GTSNPN, CDR2 SVGIG (reference sequence). Trimming took 6 bases from V and 6 from J; bases not matched to a gene: 10. This CDR3 comprises 14 residues. CDR3 DNA: TGTGCCTGTCCAACCGCGGCGGGGGGCAATGAGCAGTTCTTC. The encoded protein is CACPTAAGGNEQFF.

This clonotype was seen at least ten times. The chain employs TRBV5-1 and TRBJ2-5; 9 bases map to TRBD2. The V gene's germline CDR1 is SGHRS and CDR2 YFSETQ. V gave up 4 bases and J gave up 2 bases; unmatched junction bases: 6. The CDR3 loop spans 15 amino acids. This CDR3 reads CASSPVAGGQETQYF. In DNA form, the CDR3 reads TGCGCCAGCAGCCCGGTTGCGGGGGGGCAAGAGACCCAGTACTTC.

This clonotype showed up just a few times. The rearrangement links TRBV12-3 or TRBV12-4 to TRBJ1-6; the D is unclear. The CDR3 has 15 residues. Trimming stripped 5 bases from V and 10 bases from J, with 18 bases between. CDR3 DNA: TGTGCCAGCAGTCCCCTCAGAGGATTGGAATCACCCCTCCACTTT. Translated, it gives CASSPLRGLESPLHF.

The gene calls are TRBV3-1 and TRBJ2-1; either TRBD1 or TRBD2 may fit D (5 bases each). V was shortened by 4 bases and J by 9 bases, with 16 bases between the two germline ends. This CDR3 has 14 residues. Per the germline V gene, CDR1 is LGHDT and CDR2 is YNNKEL (reference sequence). DNA of the CDR3: TGTGCCAGCAGCCCCAGGGAGAGAAGGGGTGAGCAGTTCTTC. Amino acid sequence: CASSPRERRGEQFF.

This rearrangement joins TRBV5-1 to TRBJ1-2; D is uncertain. The CDR3 has 15 residues. Germline V CDR1 and CDR2: SGHRS, YFSETQ. Trimming took off 0 bases at V and 4 bases at J, with 13 bases between the two ends. For the CDR3, the DNA is TGCGCCAGCAGCTTGGGAGATCCAGATCGCTATGGCTACACCTTC. Translation: CASSLGDPDRYGYTF.

V usage is TRBV7-2 and J usage is TRBJ1-1; no clear D. Germline V gives CDR1 SGHTA, CDR2 FQGNSA. V was shortened by 4 bases and J by 2 bases, with 26 bases between the two germline ends. This CDR3 contains 19 residues. This chain's CDR3 is CASSYFARSAYPRNTEAFF. In nucleotides, the CDR3 is TGTGCCAGCAGCTATTTTGCACGGAGCGCCTACCCGCGAAACACTGAAGCTTTCTTT.

A remark on this clonotype: A much larger clone differs by one base, so this may be a read error. The J gene is TRBJ1-4, the V gene TRBV6-2 or TRBV6-3; no definite D call. This CDR3 region has 16 residues. Trimming took 5 bases from V and 0 from J, leaving 13 bases between them. The germline gives CDR1 MNHEY, CDR2 SVGEGT. The CDR3 protein is CASSTARATTNEKLFF. Written as DNA, the CDR3 is TGTGCCAGCAGTACGGCCCGTGCGACAACTAATGAAAAACTGTTTTTT.

This CDR3 reads CASSLHGRTQYF. CDR3 in DNA: TGTGCCAGCAGCTTACATGGGAGGACCCAGTACTTC. The chain is built from TRBV11-2 and TRBJ2-5, with a possible D match to TRBD2 (5 bases). Trimming cost V 2 bases and J 7 bases, with 8 bases left between them. Germline loops: CDR1 SGHAT, CDR2 FQNNGV. CDR3 size: 12 residues.

This clonotype occurred a few times. The V gene is TRBV12-3 or TRBV12-4, the J gene TRBJ2-1, with D hard to call. Trimming removed 2 bases at V and 11 bases at J, with 13 bases between. This CDR3 has 13 amino acids. In nucleotides, the CDR3 is TGTGCCAGCAGTTTAAGCTTGGATATTAAGCAGTTCTTC. Amino acids: CASSLSLDIKQFF.

The V call is TRBV7-2, the J call TRBJ2-3; D unclear. Germline-derived CDR1 and CDR2 are SGHTA and FQGNSA. This CDR3 is built from 17 residues. Between the trimmed V and J ends, which lost 4 bases and 0 bases, there was a span of 17 bases. CDR3 protein: CASSCIPSAASTDTQYF. The DNA for the CDR3 is TGTGCCAGCAGCTGCATCCCATCCGCGGCTAGCACAGATACGCAGTATTTT.

The rearrangement joins TRBV29-1 to TRBJ2-6; 8 nucleotides match TRBD1. Trimming removed 0 bases from V and 1 base from J; junction bases left unmatched: 8. The CDR3 extends over 18 amino acids. Germline-derived CDR1 and CDR2 are SQVTM and ANQGSEA. The CDR3 sequence is CSVEDRLGQASGANVLTF. CDR3 DNA: TGCAGCGTTGAAGATCGATTGGGACAGGCGTCTGGGGCCAACGTCCTGACTTTC.

Only one count was recorded for this clonotype. The V and J genes are TRBV12-3 or TRBV12-4 and TRBJ1-5; D gene uncertain. The germline V and J ends were trimmed by 5 bases and 3 bases, with 11 bases remaining between them. The length of the CDR3 is 14 residues. The CDR3 nucleotides read TGTGCCAGCAGTCGTACGGGCTCCAATCAGCCCCAGCATTTT. This translates into CASSRTGSNQPQHF.

This clonotype was recorded a few times. The chain combines TRBV7-9 with TRBJ1-2; tentatively, D is TRBD1 (5 bases). The CDR3 is made up of 18 amino acids. V was pared by 5 bases and J by 3 bases, with 25 bases between. The germline gives CDR1 SEHNR, CDR2 FQNEAQ (reference sequence). This CDR3 reads CASSVLHTFREVDYGYTF. For the CDR3, the DNA is TGTGCCAGCAGCGTTCTCCACACCTTCAGGGAGGTGGACTATGGCTACACCTTC.